This T cell receptor beta chain was sequenced in a study of T cell changes during pregnancy in multiple sclerosis. The data were produced by immunoSEQ multiplex PCR, yet TCRdb's version contains in-frame clones alone and is incomplete. The table lists about 40,000 clones, roughly 90% of them singletons. The V gene's germline CDR1 is SGHRS and CDR2 YFSETQ. The V gene lost 3 bases and the J gene lost 4 bases, with 13 bases spanning the gap. This CDR3 region has 14 residues. The chain joins TRBV5-1 to TRBJ1-2, with D possibly being TRBD1 (6 bases). The clonotype was recovered from a female donor with multiple sclerosis, enrolled in a pregnancy study. This material consisted of CD4+ T cells from peripheral blood mononuclear cells, taken before pregnancy. The CDR3 is CASSSLQGGYGYTF. The CDR3 nucleotides read TGCGCCAGCAGCTCCTTACAGGGTGGCTATGGCTACACCTTC.